The rows below give T cell receptor beta chains drawn from one sample of a study of blood T cell repertoires in COVID-19. The assay was immunoSEQ multiplex PCR, and TCRdb's table has in-frame clones only and misses some. The sample has 55,000 to 65,000 clones; roughly 88% are singletons. Sequenced input: peripheral blood. The receptor source for this set is a man younger than 40 with COVID-19, enrolled during active disease. Each CDR3 is given with its conserved first and last residue. A D gene is named only where the DNA matches it firmly. Clone size, where shown, is once, few, many, or a class for clones that have expanded.

j_gene	v_gene	abundance	d_gene	CDR3nt	CDR3aa
TRBJ2-4	TRBV4-3	NA	NA	TGCGCCAGCAGCCATGGGGGGGCGGATTTAGCCAAAAACATTCAGTACTTC	CASSHGGADLAKNIQYF
TRBJ1-4	TRBV6-5	NA	NA	TGTGCCAGCAGTTATGACAGCCGAGAAAAACTGTTTTTT	CASSYDSREKLFF
TRBJ2-5	TRBV7-9	NA	NA	TGTGCCAGCAGCTTAAATTCCGGGAGTTCTCGGGGGACCCAGTACTTC	CASSLNSGSSRGTQYF
TRBJ2-1	TRBV2	NA	NA	TGTGCCAGCAGTCTATACAATGAGCAGTTCTTC	CASSLYNEQFF
TRBJ1-1	TRBV6-5	NA	TRBD1	TGTGCCAGCAGCTACGGGACAGGGAACACTGAAGCTTTCTTT	CASSYGTGNTEAFF
TRBJ1-2	TRBV2	few	NA	TGTGCCAGCAGTGGGGCAGGGGCAGACTATGGCTACACCTTC	CASSGAGADYGYTF
TRBJ2-1	TRBV7-9	NA	NA	TGTGCCAGCAGTCATTTACTGGACGGGGACAATGAGCAGTTCTTC	CASSHLLDGDNEQFF
TRBJ1-5	TRBV6-5	NA	NA	TGTGCCAGCAGTTACTCGGGGGACATCAATCAGCCCCAGCATTTT	CASSYSGDINQPQHF
TRBJ2-7	TRBV19	NA	TRBD2	TGTGCCAGTAGTCAGACTAGCGGCTACGAGCAGTACTTC	CASSQTSGYEQYF
TRBJ2-5	TRBV30	NA	NA	TGTGCCTGGAGTGGGGTGGCGGGGAAGGAGACCCAGTACTTC	CAWSGVAGKETQYF
TRBJ1-1	TRBV23-1	NA	NA	TGCGCCAGCAGTCAATACCCCAACAGGGAACCGAACACTGAAGCTTTCTTT	CASSQYPNREPNTEAFF
TRBJ2-6	TRBV7-3	once	TRBD1	TGTGCCAGCAGCAGGACAGGGGGACCTGGGGCCAACGTCCTGACTTTC	CASSRTGGPGANVLTF
TRBJ2-3	TRBV4-3	once	NA	TGCGCCAGCAGCCTTTCTACTACTAGCACAGATACGCAGTATTTT	CASSLSTTSTDTQYF
TRBJ1-6	TRBV27	NA	NA	TGTGCCAGCAGTTTATCGGGGGGTGGATCACCCCTCCACTTT	CASSLSGGGSPLHF
TRBJ2-7	TRBV18	NA	TRBD2	TGTGCCAGCTCAATTAGCGGGAGGGGCTCCTACGAGCAGTACTTC	CASSISGRGSYEQYF
TRBJ1-2	TRBV12-3/TRBV12-4	NA	TRBD1	TGTGCCAGCAGCCGGGACAGGGTAAGCGGCTACACCTTC	CASSRDRVSGYTF
TRBJ1-2	TRBV5-1	NA	NA	TGCGCCAGCAGTCGGGAGACCGCCATTAACTATGGCTACACCTTC	CASSRETAINYGYTF
TRBJ2-1	TRBV3-1/TRBV3-2	NA	NA	TGTGCCAGCAGCCCCCTCGGGAATGAGCAGTTCTTC	CASSPLGNEQFF
TRBJ1-3	TRBV10-3	NA	NA	TGTGCCATCAGGCCGGCGGATTCTGGAAACACCATATATTTT	CAIRPADSGNTIYF
TRBJ1-1	TRBV5-4	NA	NA	TGTGCCAGCAGACGGACTGCGGGTCAGACTGAAGCTTTCTTT	CASRRTAGQTEAFF
TRBJ1-1	TRBV6-5	NA	NA	TGTGCCAGCAGTTACTACGGATCAGGGCTACGTACTGAAGCTTTCTTT	CASSYYGSGLRTEAFF
TRBJ2-7	TRBV5-6	NA	TRBD1	TGTGCCAGCAGCTTCGGGACAGGTCTCTACGAGCAGTACTTC	CASSFGTGLYEQYF
TRBJ1-4	TRBV7-9	NA	TRBD1	TGTGCCAGCAGCTTAGCGCTAGGGACAGGGAAAAATGAAAAACTGTTTTTT	CASSLALGTGKNEKLFF